This is a list of T cell receptor beta chains from one sample in a study of beta chain features in type 1 diabetes. Libraries were prepared by immunoSEQ multiplex PCR; TCRdb keeps only in-frame clonotypes and omits some of them. The sample carries about 160,000 clones, approximately 7.9% recorded once. The sequenced sample consisted of central memory CD4+ T cells from blood. Receptors originate from a man aged 18 to 30 with type 1 diabetes. Both conserved end residues are part of each CDR3. A D gene is named only where the DNA matches it firmly. Expanded clones get a size class; other rows say once, few or many, or leave the size out.

.,.,TRBJ2-2,TRBV7-9,CASSLAWYLRAGELFF,TGTGCCAGCAGCTTAGCTTGGTACCTGCGGGCCGGGGAGCTGTTTTTT
TRBD2,few,TRBJ2-3,TRBV7-2,CASSGGLAGAAGGDTQYF,TGTGCCAGCAGCGGGGGACTAGCGGGAGCGGCCGGGGGGGATACGCAGTATTTT
TRBD1,.,TRBJ2-2,TRBV23-1,CASSLIPRRPTGTGVLRCPGELFF,TGCGCCAGCAGTCTCATACCACGTCGACCTACCGGGACAGGGGTCCTTCGTTGTCCCGGGGAGCTGTTTTTT
.,few,TRBJ1-1,TRBV19,CASTRSWVNTEAFF,TGTGCCAGTACGCGGAGTTGGGTGAACACTGAAGCTTTCTTT
TRBD1,.,TRBJ1-1,TRBV28,CASTTQGAFTEAFF,TGTGCCAGCACCACCCAGGGGGCCTTCACTGAAGCTTTCTTT
.,.,TRBJ1-4,TRBV5-1,CASSSGHQDEKLFF,TGCGCCAGCAGCTCGGGACATCAAGATGAAAAACTGTTTTTT
.,.,TRBJ2-7,TRBV7-2,CASTPYLHYEQYF,TGTGCCAGCACACCATACCTTCACTACGAGCAGTACTTC
TRBD1,few,TRBJ1-2,TRBV28,CASVTGGPGEGYTF,TGTGCCAGTGTGACAGGGGGCCCCGGGGAGGGCTACACCTTC
TRBD2,.,TRBJ2-5,TRBV9,CASSVREWETQYF,TGTGCCAGCAGCGTGCGGGAGTGGGAGACCCAGTACTTC
TRBD1,few,TRBJ2-7,TRBV5-1,CASSPGTGGHEQYF,TGCGCCAGCAGCCCAGGGACAGGGGGACACGAGCAGTACTTC
TRBD1,few,TRBJ2-6,TRBV2,CASSETGGTGANVLTF,TGTGCCAGCAGTGAGACAGGGGGGACTGGGGCCAACGTCCTGACTTTC
.,.,TRBJ1-6,TRBV6-5,CASSYSMGQGSAPLHF,TGTGCCAGCAGTTACTCGATGGGTCAGGGGAGTGCGCCCCTCCACTTT
TRBD2,few,TRBJ2-5,TRBV7-8,CASRVRGGGALETQYF,TGTGCCAGCAGGGTGAGGGGCGGGGGGGCCTTGGAGACCCAGTACTTC
.,few,TRBJ2-1,TRBV5-4,CASSLDTYNEQFF,TGTGCCAGCAGCTTGGATACCTACAATGAGCAGTTCTTC
.,few,TRBJ2-2,TRBV7-2,CASSQVHLAPKAGELFF,TGTGCCAGCAGCCAAGTCCACCTAGCGCCTAAGGCCGGGGAGCTGTTTTTT
TRBD2,few,TRBJ2-5,TRBV7-8,CASSLFPGLAGGSVGETQYF,TGTGCCAGCAGCCTCTTCCCGGGACTAGCGGGGGGGTCGGTGGGTGAGACCCAGTACTTC
TRBD2,few,TRBJ2-3,TRBV6-5,CASSHTSGSDTQYF,TGTGCCAGCAGCCACACTAGCGGCTCAGATACGCAGTATTTT